This T cell receptor beta chain emerged from a study of graft-versus-host responses after intestinal transplantation. Clones were read by immunoSEQ multiplex PCR, and TCRdb kept only the in-frame ones, dropping some. The repertoire includes some 82,000 clones, around 87% of them detected once, and roughly 7.3% sits in the top ten. The study, taken as a whole, reports: Recipient marrow contained GvH clones, some of which appeared first in ileum or blood. Early declines in HvG clones that occurred post-transplant were associated with peak circulating GvH clone levels. Patients with graft-donor T cell macrochimerism had high graft-versus-host to host-versus-graft clonal ratios in allografts.

Concerning this clone itself: Antigen unknown.

The J segment lost 6 bases and the V segment lost 7 bases, leaving 9 bases of the junction unmatched. From germline, CDR1 is SGHTA and CDR2 FQGTGA. This CDR3 is built from 15 residues. V and J are TRBV7-3 and TRBJ2-2; 9 bases are shared with TRBD1. The clonotype comes from a human donor who was the organ donor for an intestinal transplant. The sequences come from unstimulated CD8+ T cells sorted from spleen or lymph node cells, collected before transplant. The DNA for the CDR3 is TGTGCCAGCACCGCGGGACAGGGTAGCTCCGGGGAGCTGTTTTTT. Its translation: CASTAGQGSSGELFF. Full variable domain (outside the CDR3, taken from reference TRBV7-3 and TRBJ2-2): GAGVSQTPSNKVTEKGKYVELRCDPISGHTALYWYRQSLGQGPEFLIYFQGTGAADDSGLPNDRFFAVRPEGSVSTLKIQRTERGDSAVYLCASTAGQGSSGELFFGEGSRLTVL.